This T cell receptor beta chain was identified in a study of cytomegalovirus exposure and HLA in healthy donors. The CDR3 has 16 residues. Germline V gene sequence: CDR1 SGHRS, CDR2 YFSETQ. V gave up 4 bases and J gave up 4 bases, with 18 bases separating them. Overall study results and limits: Donor immune exposure was known only as CMV serostatus.

The primer mix had 60 Vbeta and 13 Jbeta primers. Clones were sequenced by immunoSEQ multiplex PCR, and TCRdb holds only the in-frame ones, with some missing. The data hold about 65,000 clones, with approximately 82% observed a single time. This clone was observed a handful of times. Its antigen is currently unknown. This sequence joins TRBV5-1 and TRBJ2-1; D might be TRBD1 (7 bases). Sequenced: PBMCs. The receptor was isolated from a girl between 5 and 17 years old in good health and CMV-seropositive. Here the CDR3 reads CASSRAEGAGYNEQFF. The CDR3 DNA reads TGCGCCAGCAGCCGAGCGGAGGGGGCTGGATACAATGAGCAGTTCTTC.